This TCR beta chain was captured in a study of T cell responses to AZD1222 COVID-19 vaccine. Background on the study: Doses given second, at about 4 or about 12 weeks, were pooled.

Study findings and constraints: The study reported that nearly half of spike-specific TCRs target unmutated variant regions. CD4 TCRs covered the whole spike, strongest at regions 160-218 and 743-854. Repertoire samples came only from after the peak T cell response.

CDR1 is SGHDN and CDR2 is FVKESK in the germline V gene. V lost 2 bases and J lost 3; bases outside the gene matches: 5. The CDR3 sequence is 16 residues long. Points on this clone: Its target is not known.

The method was immunoSEQ multiplex PCR; TCRdb's version includes in-frame clones alone and lacks a portion of them. The repertoire holds approximately 110,000 clones, with roughly 91% as singletons. The sequence derives from an adult in good health. The starting material was peripheral blood, obtained on day 0 of AZD1222 vaccination. The rearrangement joins TRBV14 to TRBJ2-2; 8 bases align to TRBD1. The CDR3 DNA follows: TGTGCCAGCAGCCAAACGGGACAGGCGTACACCGGGGAGCTGTTTTTT. Translating it yields CASSQTGQAYTGELFF. Full variable domain (remainder filled in from reference TRBV14 and TRBJ2-2): EAGVTQFPSHSVIEKGQTVTLRCDPISGHDNLYWYRRVMGKEIKFLLHFVKESKQDESGMPNNRFLAERTGGTYSTLKVQPAELEDSGVYFCASSQTGQAYTGELFFGEGSRLTVL.